The TCR beta chain described here comes from a study of blood T cell repertoires in COVID-19. Sequenced by immunoSEQ multiplex PCR; TCRdb stores in-frame clones only, minus some. The sample holds a few hundred thousand clones, more than 80% seen once. Cohorts were determined from participant-reported clinical history. With 1 base removed from V and 4 bases from J, the gap between germline ends came to 13 bases. CDR1 MNHNS and CDR2 SASEGT come from the germline V gene. This CDR3 contains 15 residues. This clonotype was obtained from a man aged 35-49 years who had recovered from COVID-19. Input material: PBMCs or T cells enriched from blood (not recorded which). This chain joins TRBV6-1 and TRBJ1-2; D unclear. The CDR3 DNA sequence: TGTGCCAGCAGTGAAGGGAGTACGGAGTTCTATGGCTACACCTTC. As protein: CASSEGSTEFYGYTF.